Listed below are T cell receptor beta chains from one sample, sequenced in a study of blood T cell repertoires in COVID-19. Method: immunoSEQ multiplex PCR; TCRdb's copy keeps in-frame clones and lacks some. Of about 83,000 clones listed, approximately 90% are singletons. Sequencing was done on a sample of peripheral blood. Receptors were obtained from a woman between 45 and 60 years old with active or convalescent COVID-19. Both conserved end residues are trimmed from each CDR3. Clone size is shown for a subset of rows, as once, few, many or a class of expanded clone.

v_call: TRBV6-2/TRBV6-3; clone_size: NA; cdr3_aa: ASSKTTQETQY
v_call: TRBV28; clone_size: NA; cdr3_aa: ASSPRAVEAF
v_call: TRBV7-6; clone_size: NA; cdr3_aa: ASSPTDRGRAEAF
v_call: TRBV4-3; clone_size: once; cdr3_aa: ASSQDLASNQPQH
v_call: TRBV7-2; clone_size: NA; cdr3_aa: ASSLDAGGMEKLF
v_call: TRBV7-2; clone_size: NA; cdr3_aa: ASSEGQGGHEQY
v_call: TRBV7-2; clone_size: many; cdr3_aa: ASSLWGQGYQPQH
v_call: TRBV25-1; clone_size: NA; cdr3_aa: ASKAGQGNTGELF
v_call: TRBV9; clone_size: NA; cdr3_aa: ASSDRGLTGELF
v_call: TRBV19; clone_size: NA; cdr3_aa: ASIPQGTPNYGYT
v_call: TRBV20-1; clone_size: NA; cdr3_aa: SVAWNTEAF
v_call: TRBV6-2/TRBV6-3; clone_size: NA; cdr3_aa: ASSYSWENEQF
v_call: TRBV7-9; clone_size: NA; cdr3_aa: ASSEFSVSTNNEQF
v_call: TRBV19; clone_size: NA; cdr3_aa: ASSVLAGRPNEQF
v_call: TRBV27; clone_size: once; cdr3_aa: ASSFTGGGYT
v_call: TRBV5-5; clone_size: NA; cdr3_aa: ASSLDRQY
v_call: TRBV6-5; clone_size: NA; cdr3_aa: ASSRGTPNYGYT
v_call: TRBV30; clone_size: NA; cdr3_aa: AWSVTRGISYNSPLH
v_call: TRBV5-1; clone_size: NA; cdr3_aa: ASSPGTAYEQY
v_call: TRBV5-4; clone_size: NA; cdr3_aa: ASSLNRGFQETQY
v_call: TRBV9; clone_size: NA; cdr3_aa: ASSVGSGEADTQY
v_call: TRBV4-2; clone_size: few; cdr3_aa: ASSQGGQDQETQY
v_call: TRBV9; clone_size: NA; cdr3_aa: ASSVPRTSGDTDTQY
v_call: TRBV19; clone_size: NA; cdr3_aa: ASRPVGASDEQF
v_call: TRBV5-1; clone_size: medium-sized; cdr3_aa: ASSLTGDYGYT
v_call: TRBV6-2/TRBV6-3; clone_size: NA; cdr3_aa: ASSPGGAKNTEAF
v_call: TRBV6-4; clone_size: NA; cdr3_aa: ASSDRTGYGRVETQY
v_call: TRBV6-5; clone_size: NA; cdr3_aa: ASSYGQLNTEAF
v_call: TRBV7-9; clone_size: NA; cdr3_aa: ASSSEVSNYGYT
v_call: TRBV5-5; clone_size: once; cdr3_aa: ASSLDSYSNQPQH
v_call: TRBV28; clone_size: NA; cdr3_aa: ASRTPTGGNQPQH
v_call: TRBV5-5; clone_size: NA; cdr3_aa: ASSLLQGPYQY
v_call: TRBV27; clone_size: NA; cdr3_aa: ASSSGDQPQH
v_call: TRBV25-1; clone_size: once; cdr3_aa: ASTTAGGGETQY
v_call: TRBV30; clone_size: NA; cdr3_aa: AWSRGAGGFGETQY
v_call: TRBV5-6; clone_size: NA; cdr3_aa: ASSLWVSSGGQDTGELF
v_call: TRBV27; clone_size: NA; cdr3_aa: ASSGRRGPDYGYT
v_call: TRBV5-1; clone_size: NA; cdr3_aa: ASSLGDTNNEQF
v_call: TRBV5-1; clone_size: NA; cdr3_aa: ASSPGLAGEDTQY
v_call: TRBV5-6; clone_size: NA; cdr3_aa: ASSLEGGDNQPQH
v_call: TRBV3-1/TRBV3-2; clone_size: NA; cdr3_aa: ASSQVRQGCTEAF
v_call: TRBV7-2; clone_size: NA; cdr3_aa: ASSMDWRSEQY